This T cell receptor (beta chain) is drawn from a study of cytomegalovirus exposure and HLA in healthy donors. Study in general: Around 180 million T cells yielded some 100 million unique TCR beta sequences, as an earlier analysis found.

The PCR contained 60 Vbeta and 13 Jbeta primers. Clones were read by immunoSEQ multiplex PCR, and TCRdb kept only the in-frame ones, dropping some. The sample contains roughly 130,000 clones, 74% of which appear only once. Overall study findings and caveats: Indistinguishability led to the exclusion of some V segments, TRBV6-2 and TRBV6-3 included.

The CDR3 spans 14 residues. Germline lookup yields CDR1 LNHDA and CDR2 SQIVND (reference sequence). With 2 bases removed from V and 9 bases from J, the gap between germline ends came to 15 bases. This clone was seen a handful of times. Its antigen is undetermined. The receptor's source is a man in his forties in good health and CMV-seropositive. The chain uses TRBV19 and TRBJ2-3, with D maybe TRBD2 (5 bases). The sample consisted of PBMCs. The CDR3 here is CASSISRSGITQYF. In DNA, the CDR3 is TGTGCCAGTAGTATATCCCGATCCGGGATCACGCAGTATTTT.